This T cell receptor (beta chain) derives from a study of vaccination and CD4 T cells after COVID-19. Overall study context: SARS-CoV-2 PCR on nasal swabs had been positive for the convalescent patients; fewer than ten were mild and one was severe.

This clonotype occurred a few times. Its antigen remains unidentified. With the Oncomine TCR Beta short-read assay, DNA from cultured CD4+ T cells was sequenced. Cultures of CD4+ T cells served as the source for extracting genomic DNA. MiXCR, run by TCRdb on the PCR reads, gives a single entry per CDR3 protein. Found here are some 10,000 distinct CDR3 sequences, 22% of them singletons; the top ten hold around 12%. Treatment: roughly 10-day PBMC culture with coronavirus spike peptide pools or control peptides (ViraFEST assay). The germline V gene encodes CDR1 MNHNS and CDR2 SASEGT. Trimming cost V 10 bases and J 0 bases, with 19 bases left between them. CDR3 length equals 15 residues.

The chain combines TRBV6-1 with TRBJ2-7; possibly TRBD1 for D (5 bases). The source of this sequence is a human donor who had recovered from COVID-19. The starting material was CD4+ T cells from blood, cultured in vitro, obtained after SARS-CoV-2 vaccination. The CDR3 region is CAIARGQTSSYEQYF. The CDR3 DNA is TGTGCCATCGCGAGAGGACAAACCAGCTCCTACGAGCAGTACTTC.